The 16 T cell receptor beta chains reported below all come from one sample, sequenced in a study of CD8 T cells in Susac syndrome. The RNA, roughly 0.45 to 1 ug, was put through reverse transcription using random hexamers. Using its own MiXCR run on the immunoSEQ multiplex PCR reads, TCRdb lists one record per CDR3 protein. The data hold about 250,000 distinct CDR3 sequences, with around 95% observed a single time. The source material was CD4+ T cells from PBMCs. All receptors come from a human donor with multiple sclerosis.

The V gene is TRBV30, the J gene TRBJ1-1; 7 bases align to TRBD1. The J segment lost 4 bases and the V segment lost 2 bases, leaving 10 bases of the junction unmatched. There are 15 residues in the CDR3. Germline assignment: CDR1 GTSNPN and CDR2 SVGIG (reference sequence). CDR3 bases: TGTGCCTGGAGTTCAGGGACAGCCTTGGTCACTGAAGCTTTCTTT. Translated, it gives CAWSSGTALVTEAFF.

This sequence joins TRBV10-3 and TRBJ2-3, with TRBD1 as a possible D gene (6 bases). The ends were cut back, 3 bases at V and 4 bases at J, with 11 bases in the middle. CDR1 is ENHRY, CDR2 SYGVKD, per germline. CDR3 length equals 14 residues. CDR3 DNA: TGTGCCATCAGTGATAACAGGGTAGCAGATACGCAGTATTTT. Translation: CAISDNRVADTQYF.

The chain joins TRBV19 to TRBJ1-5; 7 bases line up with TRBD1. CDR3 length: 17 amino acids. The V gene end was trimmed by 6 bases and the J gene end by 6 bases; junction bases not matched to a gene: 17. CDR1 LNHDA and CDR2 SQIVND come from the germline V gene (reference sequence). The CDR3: CASSRSHRGGPSQPQHF. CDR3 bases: TGTGCCAGTAGCAGAAGCCACAGGGGTGGTCCGAGTCAGCCCCAGCATTTT.

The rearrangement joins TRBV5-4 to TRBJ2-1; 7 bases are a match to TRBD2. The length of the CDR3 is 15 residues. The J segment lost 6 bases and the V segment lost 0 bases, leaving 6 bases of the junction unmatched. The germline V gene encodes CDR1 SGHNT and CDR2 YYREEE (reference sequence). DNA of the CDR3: TGTGCCAGCAGCTTGGCGGGAGGCCCTGGCAATGAGCAGTTCTTC. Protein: CASSLAGGPGNEQFF.

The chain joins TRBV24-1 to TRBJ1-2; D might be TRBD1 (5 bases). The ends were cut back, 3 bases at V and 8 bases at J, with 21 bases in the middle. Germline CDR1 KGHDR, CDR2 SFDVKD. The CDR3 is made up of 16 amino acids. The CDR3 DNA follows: TGTGCCACCAGTGATGGACGGCAGGGAGGTTTGGAGGGCTACACCTTC. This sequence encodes CATSDGRQGGLEGYTF.

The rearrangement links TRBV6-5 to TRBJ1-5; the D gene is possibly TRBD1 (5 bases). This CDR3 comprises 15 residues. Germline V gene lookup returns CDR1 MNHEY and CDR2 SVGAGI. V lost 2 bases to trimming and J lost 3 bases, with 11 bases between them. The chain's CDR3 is CASSYRGDPNQPQHF. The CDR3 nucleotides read TGTGCCAGCAGTTACCGGGGGGACCCCAATCAGCCCCAGCATTTT.

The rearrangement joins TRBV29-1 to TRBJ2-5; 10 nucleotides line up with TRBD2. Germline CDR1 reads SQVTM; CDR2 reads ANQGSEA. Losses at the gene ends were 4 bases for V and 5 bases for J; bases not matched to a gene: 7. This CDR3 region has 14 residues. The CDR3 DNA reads TGCAGCGTTGGGGCGAGCGGGAGGGCGGAGACCCAGTACTTC. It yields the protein CSVGASGRAETQYF. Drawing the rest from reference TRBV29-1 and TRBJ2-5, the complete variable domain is SAVISQKPSRDICQRGTSLTIQCQVDSQVTMMFWYRQQPGQSLTLIATANQGSEATYESGFVIDKFPISRPNLTFSTLTVSNMSPEDSSIYLCSVGASGRAETQYFGPGTRLLVL.

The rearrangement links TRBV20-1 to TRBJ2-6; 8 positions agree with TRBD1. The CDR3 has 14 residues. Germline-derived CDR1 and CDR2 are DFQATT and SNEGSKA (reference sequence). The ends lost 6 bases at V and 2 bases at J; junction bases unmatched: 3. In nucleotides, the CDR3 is TGCAGTGCCAGGGGGCCCCCTGGGGCCAACGTCCTGACTTTC. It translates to CSARGPPGANVLTF.

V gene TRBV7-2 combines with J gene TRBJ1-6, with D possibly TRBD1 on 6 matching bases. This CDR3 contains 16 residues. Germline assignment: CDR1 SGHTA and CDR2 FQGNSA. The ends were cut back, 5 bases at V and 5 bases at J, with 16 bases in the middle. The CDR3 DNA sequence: TGTGCCAGCAGCCCAAGGGGGGGGCCGAATAATTCACCCCTCCACTTT. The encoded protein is CASSPRGGPNNSPLHF.

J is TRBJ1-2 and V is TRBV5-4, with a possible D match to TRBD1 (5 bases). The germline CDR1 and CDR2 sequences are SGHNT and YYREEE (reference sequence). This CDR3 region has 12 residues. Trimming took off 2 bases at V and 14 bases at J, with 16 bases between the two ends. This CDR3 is CASSLPGLGATF. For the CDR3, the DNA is TGTGCCAGCAGCTTACCGGGGCTCGGCGCTACCTTC.

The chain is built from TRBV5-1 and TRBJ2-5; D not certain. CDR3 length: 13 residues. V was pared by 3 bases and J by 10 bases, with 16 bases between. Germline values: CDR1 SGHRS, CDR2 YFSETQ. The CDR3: CASSSRIPGDQYF. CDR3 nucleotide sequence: TGCGCCAGCAGCTCCCGCATCCCAGGAGACCAGTACTTC.

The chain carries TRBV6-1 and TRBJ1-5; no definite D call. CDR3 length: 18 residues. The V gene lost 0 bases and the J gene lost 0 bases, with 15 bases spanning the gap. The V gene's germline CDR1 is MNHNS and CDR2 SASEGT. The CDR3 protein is CASSEAANAEYSNQPQHF. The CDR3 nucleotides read TGTGCCAGCAGTGAAGCGGCGAACGCAGAGTATAGCAATCAGCCCCAGCATTTT.

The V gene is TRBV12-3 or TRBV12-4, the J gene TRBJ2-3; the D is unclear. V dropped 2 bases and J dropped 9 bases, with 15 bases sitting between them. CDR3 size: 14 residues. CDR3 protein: CASSLSGAPQTQYF. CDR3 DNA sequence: TGTGCCAGCAGTTTATCCGGCGCCCCACAAACGCAGTATTTT.

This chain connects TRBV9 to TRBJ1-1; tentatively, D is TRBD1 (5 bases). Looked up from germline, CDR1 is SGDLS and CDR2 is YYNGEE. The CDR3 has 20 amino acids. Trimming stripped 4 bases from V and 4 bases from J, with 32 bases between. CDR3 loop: CASSLGTDPSNHRVGTEAFF. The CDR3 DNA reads TGTGCCAGCAGCCTTGGGACCGACCCATCCAACCACCGTGTCGGCACTGAAGCTTTCTTT.

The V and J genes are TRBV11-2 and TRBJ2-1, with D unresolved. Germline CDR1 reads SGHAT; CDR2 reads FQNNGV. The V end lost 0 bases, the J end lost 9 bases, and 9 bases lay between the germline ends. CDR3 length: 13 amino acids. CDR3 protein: CASSLDPLGEQFF. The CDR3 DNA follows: TGTGCCAGCAGCTTAGATCCTCTGGGTGAGCAGTTCTTC. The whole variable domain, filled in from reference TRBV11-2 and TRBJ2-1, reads EAGVAQSPRYKIIEKRQSVAFWCNPISGHATLYWYQQILGQGPKLLIQFQNNGVVDDSQLPKDRFSAERLKGVDSTLKIQPAKLEDSAVYLCASSLDPLGEQFFGPGTRLTVL.

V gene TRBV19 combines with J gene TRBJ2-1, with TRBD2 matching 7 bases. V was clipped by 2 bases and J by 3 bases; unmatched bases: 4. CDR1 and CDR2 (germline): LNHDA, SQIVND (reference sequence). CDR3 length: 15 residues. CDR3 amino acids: CASSIITGGYNEQFF. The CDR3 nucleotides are TGTGCCAGTAGTATAATCACGGGGGGCTACAATGAGCAGTTCTTC.